This TCR beta chain was sequenced for a study of cytomegalovirus exposure and HLA in healthy donors. CDR3 length: 12 residues. V was pared by 2 bases and J by 6 bases, with 4 bases between. Germline CDR1 reads KGHSH; CDR2 reads LQKENI. The PCR used 60 Vbeta and 13 Jbeta primers. Sequencing used immunoSEQ multiplex PCR; TCRdb keeps in-frame clones, though not all of them. This sample has around 110,000 clones; around 83% occur once, and the top ten carry 22%. In regard to this clone: Its cognate antigen is unknown.

Overall study findings and caveats: Association with HLA alleles at 0.05 false discovery rate was found for 16,951 TCR beta sequences in a later analysis.

This TCR was sampled from a man aged 30 to 39 in good health and CMV-seropositive. The sequencing input was PBMCs. The chain employs TRBV18 and TRBJ2-2; no firm D call. CDR3 protein: CASSPSSGELFF. The CDR3 coding sequence is TGTGCCAGCTCACCATCCTCCGGGGAGCTGTTTTTT.